Listed below are T cell receptor beta chains from one sample, sequenced in a study of CD8 T cells in ankylosing spondylitis. TCRdb ran MiXCR on the 5' RACE reads and lists one entry per CDR3 protein. The sample contains more than 650,000 distinct CDR3 sequences, 12% of which appear only once. The sample was blood, either unsorted or a sorted T cell fraction (not recorded which). The source is a male donor with ankylosing spondylitis. CDR3s include the opening cysteine and the closing phenylalanine or tryptophan. The order of the fields is clone size, J gene, D gene, V gene, CDR3 DNA, CDR3 protein. A D gene is named only where the DNA matches it firmly. Part of the rows lack a size; the others show once, few, many or a class for expanded clones.

>-|TRBJ1-5|-|TRBV6-2/TRBV6-3
TGTGCCAGCAGTGATCATCGGTTTCAGCCCCAGCATTTT
CASSDHRFQPQHF
>-|TRBJ1-2|TRBD1|TRBV28
TGTGCCAGCACCCGGACAGGCTCCCTTCGCGGCTACACCTTC
CASTRTGSLRGYTF
>-|TRBJ1-2|-|TRBV7-2
TGTGCCAGTACCCGAGGGCAGGGGAACTATGGCTACACCTTC
CASTRGQGNYGYTF
>-|TRBJ2-1|-|TRBV20-1
TGCAGTGCTAGCTCCCTAGAGGGGGCCTACAATGAGCAGTTCTTC
CSASSLEGAYNEQFF
>few|TRBJ2-5|-|TRBV6-5
TGTGCCAGCAGTTACTCAGGGTTAACTTACATCGAGACCCAGTACTTC
CASSYSGLTYIETQYF
>many|TRBJ2-3|-|TRBV7-2
TGTGCCAGCAGCTTTATTATCCGGCAAGATACGCAGTATTTT
CASSFIIRQDTQYF
>-|TRBJ2-3|-|TRBV12-3/TRBV12-4
TGTGCCAGCAGTTTGGAGACGTACACAGATACGCAGTATTTT
CASSLETYTDTQYF
>-|TRBJ1-5|-|TRBV6-2/TRBV6-3
TGTGCCACCTCTTCCAACCCGGGTCGTCCCATGAATCAGCCCCAGCATTTT
CATSSNPGRPMNQPQHF
>few|TRBJ2-1|-|TRBV20-1
TGCAGTGCTAGTCGGGGCGATGAGCAGTTCTTC
CSASRGDEQFF
>-|TRBJ2-1|-|TRBV7-3
TGTGCCAGCAGCCCCTACGGGAGCTCCTACAATGAGCAGTTCTTC
CASSPYGSSYNEQFF
>few|TRBJ1-5|TRBD1|TRBV6-2/TRBV6-3
TGTGCCAGCAGTAAGACCCGACAGGGAGGCAATCAGCCCCAGCATTTT
CASSKTRQGGNQPQHF
>many|TRBJ1-1|TRBD1|TRBV4-2
TGTGCCAGCAGCCAAGTACGGGACAGTGCTTTCTTT
CASSQVRDSAFF
>-|TRBJ2-3|-|TRBV11-2
TGTGCCAGCAGCTTAGTGGGGTTGAACACAGATACGCAGTATTTT
CASSLVGLNTDTQYF
>few|TRBJ2-3|-|TRBV20-1
TGCAGTGCTAGAGGCGTACGCACAGATACGCAGTATTTT
CSARGVRTDTQYF
>once|TRBJ2-3|-|TRBV3-1
TGTGCCAGCAGCCATGAACCGGGATTAAGAGGGTATTTT
CASSHEPGLRGYF
>few|TRBJ2-1|TRBD2|TRBV20-1
TGCAGTGCGAGGGGGCCAAGGAAGCTAGCGGGAGGCCTCTACAATGAGCAGTTCTTC
CSARGPRKLAGGLYNEQFF
>many|TRBJ2-1|TRBD2|TRBV12-3/TRBV12-4
TGTGCCAGCAGTTCTGGACTAGCGGCGACTTCGGGTGAGCAGTTCTTC
CASSSGLAATSGEQFF
>few|TRBJ1-2|TRBD1|TRBV12-3/TRBV12-4
TGTGCCAGCAGGGCCGGGACAGCGTCCTCCGGCTATGGCTACACCTTC
CASRAGTASSGYGYTF
>few|TRBJ1-2|-|TRBV28
TGTGCCAGCAGAAACTGGTATGGCTACACCTTC
CASRNWYGYTF
>-|TRBJ2-7|-|TRBV6-5
TGTGCCAGCAGTTACTCCCTCGGGCCTTGGGAGTACTTC
CASSYSLGPWEYF
>many|TRBJ2-3|-|TRBV29-1
TGCAGCGTTGAGAGCGGCACAGATACGCAGTATTTT
CSVESGTDTQYF
>many|TRBJ2-1|TRBD1|TRBV5-6
TGTGCCAGCAGCTTCCGGGACAGGGGGCGCGGGGACAATGAGCAGTTCTTC
CASSFRDRGRGDNEQFF
>-|TRBJ2-7|-|TRBV11-1
TGTGCCAGACCCCTCAGTGGCTACGAGCAGTACTTC
CARPLSGYEQYF
>-|TRBJ2-5|-|TRBV7-2
TGTGCCAGCAGCTTAGCGTGGGGTACCCAAGAGACCCAGTACTTC
CASSLAWGTQETQYF
>many|TRBJ1-2|TRBD1|TRBV28
TGTGCCAGCAGTTTATTCGGGGACAGCTATGGCTACACCTTC
CASSLFGDSYGYTF
>many|TRBJ2-1|TRBD2|TRBV20-1
TGCAGTGCCGTCACCGGGGGGGCTTACAATGAGCAGTTCTTC
CSAVTGGAYNEQFF
>-|TRBJ2-5|TRBD1|TRBV19
TGTGCCAGTAGTATACACGGTACCGGGACAGGGGGGGGAGAGACCCAGTACTTC
CASSIHGTGTGGGETQYF
>few|TRBJ2-1|TRBD2|TRBV15
TGTGCCACGGGTCGACTAGCGGGGAACAATGAGCAGTTCTTC
CATGRLAGNNEQFF
>-|TRBJ2-3|-|TRBV11-3
TGTGCCAGCAGCTCCGACAGTTCGGATACGCAGTATTTT
CASSSDSSDTQYF
>few|TRBJ2-1|TRBD2|TRBV20-1
TGCAGTGCTAGTGCGGGGGGCTTATACAATGAGCAGTTCTTC
CSASAGGLYNEQFF
>many|TRBJ1-3|-|TRBV20-1
TGCAGTGCGCTCCCTCGCGGGGGAAACACCATATATTTT
CSALPRGGNTIYF
>-|TRBJ1-1|TRBD1|TRBV6-2/TRBV6-3
TGTGCCAGCAGTTACCGCCGACAGGGAGAAGCTTTCTTT
CASSYRRQGEAFF
>few|TRBJ2-7|TRBD1|TRBV2
TGTGCCAGCAGGCAGACAGGGGTCGAGCAGTACTTC
CASRQTGVEQYF
>many|TRBJ1-2|-|TRBV20-1
TGCAGTGCTACAGCCAGGGTTAACTATGGCTACACCTTC
CSATARVNYGYTF
>once|TRBJ2-7|-|TRBV7-9
TGTGCCAGCAGCTCGGACTTCTCGAACAACGAGCAGTACTTC
CASSSDFSNNEQYF
>few|TRBJ2-7|-|TRBV20-1
TGCAGTGCTAGCTCAACCGGGACTTACGGAGTCGAGCAGTACTTC
CSASSTGTYGVEQYF
>many|TRBJ1-1|-|TRBV3-1
TGTGCCAGCAGTTTACAGGGTCGTCCTGAAGCTTTCTTT
CASSLQGRPEAFF
>few|TRBJ2-7|TRBD2|TRBV12-3/TRBV12-4
TGTGCCAGCAGACGAGCGGGAGGGAGCTACGAGCAGTACTTC
CASRRAGGSYEQYF
>-|TRBJ2-5|-|TRBV7-2
TGTGCCAGCAGCTCACGGACCACGCAAGAGACCCAGTACTTC
CASSSRTTQETQYF
>many|TRBJ1-4|-|TRBV7-2
TGTGCCAGCAGCTTAAACAGGGCAACTAATGAAAAACTGTTTTTT
CASSLNRATNEKLFF
>-|TRBJ2-2|TRBD1|TRBV20-1
TGCAGTGCTAGAGACGTTAGACAGGGAAGTTCCGGGGAGCTGTTTTTT
CSARDVRQGSSGELFF
>many|TRBJ2-1|-|TRBV29-1
TGCAGCGTTCCTAGATCTTATGGAGGCAATGAGCAGTTCTTC
CSVPRSYGGNEQFF
>-|TRBJ1-5|-|TRBV20-1
TGCAGTGCCTGGGACCGCGAGCGAAGGCCCCAGCATTTT
CSAWDRERRPQHF
>-|TRBJ2-7|-|TRBV7-9
TGTGCCAGCAGCTTGGGGCAAACTTTCTACGAGCAGTACTTC
CASSLGQTFYEQYF
>-|TRBJ2-3|TRBD2|TRBV5-1
TGCGCCAGCAGCTCCACCGGGGGGGCCACAGATACGCAGTATTTT
CASSSTGGATDTQYF
>few|TRBJ2-1|-|TRBV14
TGTGCCAGCAGCGCCCTGACAGGGAGGTCCTACAATGAGCAGTTCTTC
CASSALTGRSYNEQFF
>many|TRBJ2-5|TRBD2|TRBV7-2
TGTGCCAGCAGCAACTACGGGACTAGCGGGGACAAGACCCAGTACTTC
CASSNYGTSGDKTQYF